This T cell receptor (beta chain) was recovered during a study of T cell responses to AZD1222 COVID-19 vaccine. Assay: immunoSEQ multiplex PCR; the TCRdb copy retains only in-frame clones and omits some. The data contain tens of thousands of clones, nearly 90% of them singletons. This CDR3 comprises 16 residues. Germline lookup yields CDR1 SEHNR and CDR2 FQNEAQ (reference sequence). The germline V and J ends were trimmed by 2 bases and 0 bases, with 11 bases remaining between them. The sequence derives from an adult who received the AZD1222 COVID-19 vaccine. The chain carries TRBV7-9 and TRBJ1-3, with no clear D. Source: peripheral blood, taken 28 days after the second AZD1222 dose. This chain's CDR3 is CASSLMGPASGNTIYF. CDR3 coding DNA: TGTGCCAGCAGCTTAATGGGCCCGGCCTCTGGAAACACCATATATTTT.